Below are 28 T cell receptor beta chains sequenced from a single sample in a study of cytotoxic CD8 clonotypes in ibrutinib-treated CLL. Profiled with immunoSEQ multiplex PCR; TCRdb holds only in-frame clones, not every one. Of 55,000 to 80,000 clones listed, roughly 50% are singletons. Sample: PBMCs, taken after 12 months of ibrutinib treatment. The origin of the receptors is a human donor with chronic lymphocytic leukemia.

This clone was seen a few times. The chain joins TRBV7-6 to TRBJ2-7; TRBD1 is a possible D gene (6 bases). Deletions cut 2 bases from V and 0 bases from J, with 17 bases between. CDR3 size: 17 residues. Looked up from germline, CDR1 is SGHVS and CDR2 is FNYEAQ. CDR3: CASSLRTGQRCSYEQYV. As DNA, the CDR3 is TGTGCCAGCAGCTTAAGAACAGGACAGCGCTGCTCCTACGAGCAGTACGTC.

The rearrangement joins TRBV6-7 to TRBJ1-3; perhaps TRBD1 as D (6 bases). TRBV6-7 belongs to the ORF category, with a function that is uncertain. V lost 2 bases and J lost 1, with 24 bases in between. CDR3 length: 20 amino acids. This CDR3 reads CASSYGIGQILRPSGNTIYF. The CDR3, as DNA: TGTGCCAGCAGTTACGGGATCGGACAGATCCTCCGGCCGTCTGGAAACACCATATATTTT.

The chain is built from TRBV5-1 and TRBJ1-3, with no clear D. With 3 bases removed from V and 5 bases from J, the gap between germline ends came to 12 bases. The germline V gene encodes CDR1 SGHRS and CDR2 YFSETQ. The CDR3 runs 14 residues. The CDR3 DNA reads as TGCGCCAGCAGCTCGGACGTTGGGCGAAACACCATATATTTT. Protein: CASSSDVGRNTIYF.

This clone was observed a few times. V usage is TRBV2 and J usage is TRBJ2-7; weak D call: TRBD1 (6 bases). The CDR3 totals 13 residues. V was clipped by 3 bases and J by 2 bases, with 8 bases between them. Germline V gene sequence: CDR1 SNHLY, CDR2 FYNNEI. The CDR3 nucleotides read TGTGCCAGCAGTGAGCACAGGGCCTACGAGCAGTACGTC. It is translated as CASSEHRAYEQYV.

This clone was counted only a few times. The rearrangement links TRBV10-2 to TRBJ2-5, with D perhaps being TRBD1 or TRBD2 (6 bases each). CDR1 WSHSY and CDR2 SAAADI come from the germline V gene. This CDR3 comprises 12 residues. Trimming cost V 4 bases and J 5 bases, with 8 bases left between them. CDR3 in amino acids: CASSGGGETQYF. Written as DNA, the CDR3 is TGCGCCAGCAGTGGAGGGGGGGAGACCCAGTACTTC.

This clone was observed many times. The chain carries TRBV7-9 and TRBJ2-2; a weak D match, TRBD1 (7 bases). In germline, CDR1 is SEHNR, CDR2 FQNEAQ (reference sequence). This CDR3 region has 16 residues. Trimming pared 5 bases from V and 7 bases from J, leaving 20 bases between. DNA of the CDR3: TGTGCCAGCAGCATTAGTGCCCGACAGGGAGGCGGGGAGCTGTTTTTT. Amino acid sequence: CASSISARQGGGELFF.

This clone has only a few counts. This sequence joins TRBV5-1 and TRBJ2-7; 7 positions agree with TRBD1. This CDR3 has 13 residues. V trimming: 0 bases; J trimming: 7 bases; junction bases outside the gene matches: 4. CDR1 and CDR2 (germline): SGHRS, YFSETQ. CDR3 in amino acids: CASSLGQGQEQYV. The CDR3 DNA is TGCGCCAGCAGCTTGGGACAGGGCCAAGAGCAGTACGTC.

CDR3 protein: CASRSSGTPYSPLHF. DNA of the CDR3: TGTGCCAGCAGATCCTCCGGGACACCTTATTCACCCCTCCACTTT. The gene calls are TRBV27 and TRBJ1-6, with D tentatively TRBD1 (6 bases). The CDR3 has 15 amino acids. Germline CDR1 MNHEY, CDR2 SMNVEV (reference sequence). The ends were cut back, 6 bases at V and 8 bases at J, with 17 bases in the middle.

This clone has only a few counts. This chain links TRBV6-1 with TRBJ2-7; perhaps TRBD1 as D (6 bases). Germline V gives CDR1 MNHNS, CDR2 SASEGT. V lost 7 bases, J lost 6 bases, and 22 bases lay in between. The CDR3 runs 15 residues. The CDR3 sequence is CASKEGAPGVSEQYF. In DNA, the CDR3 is TGTGCCAGCAAAGAAGGGGCCCCAGGGGTCTCCGAGCAGTACTTC.

This CDR3 reads CASGTGRYEQYF. For the CDR3, the DNA is TGTGCCAGCGGGACAGGGCGCTACGAGCAGTACTTC. The rearrangement links TRBV2 to TRBJ2-7; 9 bases align to TRBD1. The CDR3 is 12 amino acids. Trimming at V came to 8 bases and at J to 3 bases, leaving 2 bases not matched to a gene. The germline V gene encodes CDR1 SNHLY and CDR2 FYNNEI.

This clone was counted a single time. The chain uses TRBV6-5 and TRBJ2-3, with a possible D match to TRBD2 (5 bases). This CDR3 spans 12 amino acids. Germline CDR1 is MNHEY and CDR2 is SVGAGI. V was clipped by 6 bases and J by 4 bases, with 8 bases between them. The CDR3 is CASRVASDTQYF. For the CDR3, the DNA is TGTGCCAGCAGGGTAGCGTCAGATACGCAGTATTTT.

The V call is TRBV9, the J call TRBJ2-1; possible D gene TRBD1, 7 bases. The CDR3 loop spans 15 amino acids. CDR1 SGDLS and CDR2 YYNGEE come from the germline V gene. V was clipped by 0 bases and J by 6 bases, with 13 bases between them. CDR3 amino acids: CASSVGQGGSNEQFF. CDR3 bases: TGTGCCAGCAGCGTAGGGCAGGGGGGTTCCAATGAGCAGTTCTTC.

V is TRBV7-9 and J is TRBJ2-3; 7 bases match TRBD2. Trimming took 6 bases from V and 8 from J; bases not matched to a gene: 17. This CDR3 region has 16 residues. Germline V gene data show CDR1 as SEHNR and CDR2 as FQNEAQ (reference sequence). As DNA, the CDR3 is TGTGCCAGCAGGCCCACCCCGGGGGAGGGAGGGTTTACGCAGTATTTT. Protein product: CASRPTPGEGGFTQYF. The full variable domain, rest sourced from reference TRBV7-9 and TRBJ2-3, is DTGVSQNPRHKITKRGQNVTFRCDPISEHNRLYWYRQTLGQGPEFLTYFQNEAQLEKSRLLSDRFSAERPKGSFSTLEIQRTEQGDSAMYLCASRPTPGEGGFTQYFGPGTRLTVL.

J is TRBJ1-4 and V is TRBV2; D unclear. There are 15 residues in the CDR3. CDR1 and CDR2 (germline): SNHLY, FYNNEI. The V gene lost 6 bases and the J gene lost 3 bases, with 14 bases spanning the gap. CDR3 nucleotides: TGTGCCAGCAGCTCCCCCGGTCCGGCTAATGAAAAACTGTTTTTT. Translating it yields CASSSPGPANEKLFF.

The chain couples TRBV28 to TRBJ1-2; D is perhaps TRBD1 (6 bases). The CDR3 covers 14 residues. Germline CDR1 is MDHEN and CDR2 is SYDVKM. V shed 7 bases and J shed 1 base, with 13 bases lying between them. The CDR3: CASNGGGLNYGYTF. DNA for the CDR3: TGTGCCAGCAACGGCGGGGGCCTTAACTATGGCTACACCTTC.

The CDR3 sequence: CASSPPSGYEQYF. In DNA, the CDR3 is TGTGCCAGCAGCCCCCCCTCTGGATACGAGCAGTACTTC. V is TRBV7-2 and J is TRBJ2-7, with D unresolved. Per the germline V gene, CDR1 is SGHTA and CDR2 is FQGNSA. The CDR3 spans 13 residues. The ends were cut back, 5 bases at V and 4 bases at J, with 12 bases in the middle.

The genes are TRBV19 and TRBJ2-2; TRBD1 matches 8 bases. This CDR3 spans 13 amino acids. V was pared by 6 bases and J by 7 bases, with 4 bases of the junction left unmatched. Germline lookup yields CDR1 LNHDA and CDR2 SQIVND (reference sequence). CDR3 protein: CASRTGEIGELFF. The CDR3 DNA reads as TGTGCCAGTAGGACAGGGGAAATCGGGGAGCTGTTTTTT. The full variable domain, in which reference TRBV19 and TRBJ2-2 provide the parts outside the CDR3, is DGGITQSPKYLFRKEGQNVTLSCEQNLNHDAMYWYRQDPGQGLRLIYYSQIVNDFQKGDIAEGYSVSREKKESFPLTVTSAQKNPTAFYLCASRTGEIGELFFGEGSRLTVL.

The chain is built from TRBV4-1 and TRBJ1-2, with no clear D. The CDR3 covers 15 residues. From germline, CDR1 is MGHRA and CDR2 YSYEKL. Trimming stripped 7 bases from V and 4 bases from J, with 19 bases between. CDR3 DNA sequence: TGCGCCAGCATTCCCCGGCTAGGGAATGGCTATGGCTACACCTTC. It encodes CASIPRLGNGYGYTF.

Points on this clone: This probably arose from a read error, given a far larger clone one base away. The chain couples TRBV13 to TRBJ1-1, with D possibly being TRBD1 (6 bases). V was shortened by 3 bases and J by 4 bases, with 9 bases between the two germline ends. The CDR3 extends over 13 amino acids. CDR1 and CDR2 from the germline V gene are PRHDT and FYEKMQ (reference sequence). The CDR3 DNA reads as TGTGCCAGCAGCTTTGGCAGGGGCACTGAAGCTTTCTTT. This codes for CASSFGRGTEAFF.

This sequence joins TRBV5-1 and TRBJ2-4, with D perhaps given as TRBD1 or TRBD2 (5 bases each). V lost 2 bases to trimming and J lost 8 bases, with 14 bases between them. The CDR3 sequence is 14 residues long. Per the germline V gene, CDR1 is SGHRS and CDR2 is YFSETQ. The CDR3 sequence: CASSFGDRLDIQYF. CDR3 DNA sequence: TGCGCCAGCAGCTTTGGGGACCGTCTGGACATTCAGTACTTC.

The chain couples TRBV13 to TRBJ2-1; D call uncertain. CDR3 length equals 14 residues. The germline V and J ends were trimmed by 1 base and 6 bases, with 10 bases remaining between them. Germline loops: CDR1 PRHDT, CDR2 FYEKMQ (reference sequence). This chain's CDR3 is CASSLEALSNEQFF. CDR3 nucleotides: TGTGCCAGCAGCTTAGAGGCCCTTTCCAATGAGCAGTTCTTC.

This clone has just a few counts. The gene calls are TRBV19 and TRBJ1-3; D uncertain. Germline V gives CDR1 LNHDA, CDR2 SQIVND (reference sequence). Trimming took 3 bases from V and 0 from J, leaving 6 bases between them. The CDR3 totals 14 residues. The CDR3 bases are TGTGCCAGTAGTATGGCAGGCTCTGGAAACACCATATATTTT. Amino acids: CASSMAGSGNTIYF.

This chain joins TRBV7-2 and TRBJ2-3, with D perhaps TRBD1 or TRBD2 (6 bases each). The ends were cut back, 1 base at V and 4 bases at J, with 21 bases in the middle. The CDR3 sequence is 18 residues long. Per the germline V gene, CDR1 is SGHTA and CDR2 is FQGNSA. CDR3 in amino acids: CASSLVLLAIEGADTQYF. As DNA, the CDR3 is TGTGCCAGCAGCTTAGTCTTACTAGCCATTGAGGGGGCAGATACGCAGTATTTT.

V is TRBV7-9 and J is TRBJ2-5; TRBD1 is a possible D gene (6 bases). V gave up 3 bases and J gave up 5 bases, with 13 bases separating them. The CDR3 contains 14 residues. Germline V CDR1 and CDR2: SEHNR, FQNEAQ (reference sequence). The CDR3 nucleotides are TGTGCCAGCAGCTTGGACAGCCTAGGGGAGACCCAGTACTTC. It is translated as CASSLDSLGETQYF.

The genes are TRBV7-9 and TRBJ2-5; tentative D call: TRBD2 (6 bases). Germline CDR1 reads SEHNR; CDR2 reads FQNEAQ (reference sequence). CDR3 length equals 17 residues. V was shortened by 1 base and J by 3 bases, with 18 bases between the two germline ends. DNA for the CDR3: TGTGCCAGCAGCTTAGTGGTGGCTAGCGTCGGGAAAGAGACCCAGTACTTC. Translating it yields CASSLVVASVGKETQYF.

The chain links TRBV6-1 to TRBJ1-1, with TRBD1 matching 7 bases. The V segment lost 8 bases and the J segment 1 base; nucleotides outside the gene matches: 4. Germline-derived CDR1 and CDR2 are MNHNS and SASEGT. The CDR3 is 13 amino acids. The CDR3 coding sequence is TGTGCCAGCCGAAACAGGGGGAACACTGAAGCTTTCTTT. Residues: CASRNRGNTEAFF.

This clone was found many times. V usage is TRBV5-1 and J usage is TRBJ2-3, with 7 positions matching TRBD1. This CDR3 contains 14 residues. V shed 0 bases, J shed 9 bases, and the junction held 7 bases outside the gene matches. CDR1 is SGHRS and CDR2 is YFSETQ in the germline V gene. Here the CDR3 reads CASSLGVQTGTQYF. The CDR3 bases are TGCGCCAGCAGCTTGGGGGTTCAGACAGGGACGCAGTATTTT.

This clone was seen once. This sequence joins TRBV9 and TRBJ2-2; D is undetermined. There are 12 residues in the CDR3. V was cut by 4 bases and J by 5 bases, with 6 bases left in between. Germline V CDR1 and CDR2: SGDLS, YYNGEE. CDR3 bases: TGTGCCAGCAGCCGGAGAACCGGGGAGCTGTTTTTT. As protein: CASSRRTGELFF.